This is a list of T cell receptor beta chains from one sample in a study of Graves' ophthalmopathy and Graves' hyperthyroidism. Using its own MiXCR run on the multiplex PCR reads, TCRdb lists one record per CDR3 protein. The data contain around 600,000 distinct CDR3 sequences, about 41% of them singletons. The sample was peripheral blood. These receptors were collected from an adult man with Graves' ophthalmopathy. Each CDR3 is given with its conserved first and last residue. The D gene is left open where the match is weak. Expanded clones are given a class, and other clones once, few, many or no size at all.

J gene: TRBJ2-7; V gene: TRBV11-2; D gene: .; clone size: .; CDR3 DNA: TGTGCCAGCAGCTTAGGACAGGGGACTATCTACGAGCAGTACTTC; CDR3 protein: CASSLGQGTIYEQYF
J gene: TRBJ1-2; V gene: TRBV20-1; D gene: .; clone size: many; CDR3 DNA: TGCAGTGCGACAAAGGGGGACTATGGCTACACCTTC; CDR3 protein: CSATKGDYGYTF
J gene: TRBJ2-6; V gene: TRBV14; D gene: .; clone size: .; CDR3 DNA: TGTGCCAGCAGCCAAGTTTTAGGGGCTAACGTCCTGACTTTC; CDR3 protein: CASSQVLGANVLTF
J gene: TRBJ2-2; V gene: TRBV6-4; D gene: .; clone size: .; CDR3 DNA: TGTGCCAGCAGTGACCAGCCCAACACCGGGGAGCTGTTTTTT; CDR3 protein: CASSDQPNTGELFF
J gene: TRBJ1-5; V gene: TRBV3-1; D gene: .; clone size: few; CDR3 DNA: TGTGCCAGCAGCCCGCACCCCGCTCAGCCCCAGCATTTT; CDR3 protein: CASSPHPAQPQHF
J gene: TRBJ1-6; V gene: TRBV12-3/TRBV12-4; D gene: .; clone size: .; CDR3 DNA: TGTGCCAGCACCCAGGATTTGAGGAATTCACCCCTCCACTTT; CDR3 protein: CASTQDLRNSPLHF
J gene: TRBJ2-5; V gene: TRBV24-1; D gene: TRBD2; clone size: .; CDR3 DNA: TGTGCCACCAGTGATCCCCTAGCGGGACCCCTAGAGACCCAGTACTTC; CDR3 protein: CATSDPLAGPLETQYF
J gene: TRBJ1-5; V gene: TRBV20-1; D gene: .; clone size: many; CDR3 DNA: TGCAGTGCCGTGATTCGGAGCAATCAGCCCCAGCATTTT; CDR3 protein: CSAVIRSNQPQHF
J gene: TRBJ2-6; V gene: TRBV2; D gene: TRBD1; clone size: .; CDR3 DNA: TGTGCCAGCAGTGGCGGACAGGGGTGGACTGAAGCTTTC; CDR3 protein: CASSGGQGWTEAF
J gene: TRBJ2-7; V gene: TRBV7-8; D gene: TRBD2; clone size: .; CDR3 DNA: TGTGCCAGCAGCAAGACTAGCTCTAGCGAGCAGTACTTC; CDR3 protein: CASSKTSSSEQYF
J gene: TRBJ1-2; V gene: TRBV29-1; D gene: .; clone size: many; CDR3 DNA: TGCAGCGTTGAACGGATAAGATATGGCTACACCTTC; CDR3 protein: CSVERIRYGYTF
J gene: TRBJ1-4; V gene: TRBV7-2; D gene: .; clone size: many; CDR3 DNA: TGTGCCAGCAGCTTACTGTCCAGGGGAAAGGAAAAACTGTTTTTT; CDR3 protein: CASSLLSRGKEKLFF
J gene: TRBJ1-1; V gene: TRBV19; D gene: .; clone size: many; CDR3 DNA: TGTGCCAGTAGTGGGCATGAAGCTTTCTTT; CDR3 protein: CASSGHEAFF
J gene: TRBJ2-2; V gene: TRBV29-1; D gene: .; clone size: .; CDR3 DNA: TGCAGCGCCGGACCAGTAGGGGAGCTGTTTTTT; CDR3 protein: CSAGPVGELFF